The clone carrying this T cell receptor beta chain was counted at least ten times. This record belongs to a study of neurological immune-mediated disorders. The CDR3 is 14 amino acids. The ends lost 6 bases at V and 5 bases at J; junction bases unmatched: 6. CDR1 SGHTA and CDR2 FQGNSA come from the germline V gene. The authors made cDNA by 5'RACE with 10-nucleotide random UMIs. TCRdb re-called the 5' RACE reads with MiXCR, one entry per CDR3 protein. Of tens of thousands of distinct CDR3 sequences listed, just over 2.5% are singletons. Material: PBMCs. The chain employs TRBV7-2 and TRBJ2-7, with TRBD2 matching 11 bases. The sequence was collected from a woman aged 25 to 45 with multiple sclerosis. The CDR3 DNA is TGTGCCAGCAGGGCAACTAGCGGGAGTCACGAGCAGTACTTC. This encodes CASRATSGSHEQYF.